This TCR beta chain was identified during a study of CD8 T cells in ankylosing spondylitis. Findings of the study overall: Earlier authors reported some of these motif variants in reactive arthritis synovial fluid and blood. For ankylosing spondylitis blood, a TCR beta motif of 7 to 9 highly homologous variants appeared characteristic. The clones that were linked to disease were reported to be significantly enriched in matched synovial fluid samples from ankylosing spondylitis patients.

Trimming cost V 3 bases and J 5 bases, with 17 bases left between them. Germline CDR1 and CDR2: SGHRS and YFSETQ. The CDR3 spans 15 residues. This clonotype was seen ten or more times. Its specificity is unknown. In making TCR beta libraries, quantitative 5'-RACE with molecular barcodes was used. MiXCR, run by TCRdb on the 5' RACE reads, gives a single entry per CDR3 protein. The sample shows 250,000 to 400,000 distinct CDR3 sequences, 9.5% to 13% of them seen only once. This receptor was obtained from a female donor with ankylosing spondylitis or in good health (not recorded which). The sequenced sample consisted of blood, either unsorted or a sorted T cell fraction (not recorded which). This sequence joins TRBV5-1 and TRBJ2-5; D is undetermined. The CDR3, as DNA: TGCGCCAGCAGCTCGGTGCGAGAGCGTGGTGAGACCCAGTACTTC. Amino acid sequence: CASSSVRERGETQYF.